Below are 17 T cell receptor beta chains sequenced from a single sample in a study of cytomegalovirus exposure and HLA in healthy donors. A multiplex PCR was run with 60 Vbeta primers and 13 Jbeta primers. Libraries were prepared by immunoSEQ multiplex PCR; TCRdb keeps only in-frame clonotypes and omits some of them. The top ten hold roughly 2.1% of the sample, which has about 160,000 clones, approximately 77% seen once. Material for sequencing was PBMCs. The source of these receptors is a man in his fifties in good health and CMV-seropositive.

The DNA for the CDR3 is TGCAGCGTTGAAGATCATGGAGGGGCTCGCTCACCCCTCCACTTT. Amino acids: CSVEDHGGARSPLHF. The chain couples TRBV29-1 to TRBJ1-6; D is possibly TRBD1 (5 bases). Germline CDR1 and CDR2: SQVTM and ANQGSEA. V gave up 0 bases and J gave up 10 bases, with 16 bases separating them. This CDR3 has 15 amino acids.

The chain has TRBV7-8 and TRBJ2-1; 8 bases match TRBD1. The length of the CDR3 is 17 residues. The V gene's germline CDR1 is SGHVS and CDR2 FQNEAQ. Unmatched junction bases numbered 11, after V lost 3 bases and J lost 4 bases. CDR3 residues: CASSFASPGTGYNEQFF. Written as DNA, the CDR3 is TGTGCCAGCAGCTTCGCCTCCCCGGGGACAGGTTACAATGAGCAGTTCTTC.

On this clone itself: Germline and junction disagree at one end, which may indicate a read error. The sample contains more than one DNA sequence encoding this CDR3. The rearrangement links TRBV6-1 to TRBJ1-2; 8 nucleotides line up with TRBD1. Germline V gene data show CDR1 as MNHNS and CDR2 as SASEGT. The CDR3 contains 14 residues. This CDR3 reads CASSDGQGWEGYTF. In DNA form, the CDR3 reads TGCGCCAGCAGTGACGGACAGGGCTGGGAGGGCTACACCTTC.

The chain uses TRBV5-4 and TRBJ2-5; 7 nucleotides line up with TRBD1. The assigned J gene may be wrong: the sequence end matches TRBJ2-7 better. This CDR3 has 14 amino acids. The germline gives CDR1 SGHNT, CDR2 YYREEE (reference sequence). In nucleotides, the CDR3 is TGTGCCAGCAGCTTGGAAGGGACAGCCCGCGAGCAGTACTTC. It encodes CASSLEGTAREQYF.

The chain has TRBV7-6 and TRBJ2-2; TRBD2 matches at 15 bases. The J segment lost 2 bases and the V segment lost 5 bases, leaving 15 bases of the junction unmatched. The CDR3 runs to 21 residues. From germline, CDR1 is SGHVS and CDR2 FNYEAQ. Here the CDR3 DNA reads TGTGCCAGCAGCCCAAACCCTCCGGGACTAGCGGGGGGTCGAAACACCGGGGAGCTGTTTTTT. This encodes CASSPNPPGLAGGRNTGELFF.

The genes are TRBV6-5 and TRBJ1-6, with D possibly being TRBD1 (6 bases). Between the trimmed V and J ends, which lost 4 bases and 3 bases, there was a span of 13 bases. The CDR3 sequence is 16 residues long. CDR1 is MNHEY, CDR2 SVGAGI, per germline. CDR3 nucleotides: TGTGCCAGCAGTTCCGCCAGGACAGTCTATAATTCACCCCTCCACTTT. Amino acids: CASSSARTVYNSPLHF.

In its sample, this clone was seen a few times. This sequence joins TRBV4-2 and TRBJ1-2; 11 positions agree with TRBD1. The CDR3 has 15 residues. The germline gives CDR1 LGHNA, CDR2 YNFKEQ. The trim removed 2 bases at V and 7 bases at J, leaving 6 bases unmatched. The CDR3 nucleotides read TGTGCCAGCAGCCAACTTGAGGACAGGGGGCGTGGCTACACCTTC. Amino acid sequence: CASSQLEDRGRGYTF.

The J gene is TRBJ1-6, the V gene TRBV19, with TRBD1 matching over 10 bases. Germline V lookup: CDR1 LNHDA, CDR2 SQIVND (reference sequence). The CDR3 spans 15 residues. Unmatched junction bases numbered 8, after V lost 8 bases and J lost 7 bases. The DNA of the CDR3 is TGTGCCAGTCGGGACAGGGGAATTTCCAATTCACCCCTCCACTTT. Translating it yields CASRDRGISNSPLHF.

This chain uses TRBV19 with TRBJ2-3, with TRBD1 matching 9 bases. With V trimmed by 5 bases and J by 4 bases, 4 bases remained unmatched. The V gene's germline CDR1 is LNHDA and CDR2 SQIVND (reference sequence). The CDR3 consists of 14 residues. The CDR3 sequence: CASSLGQGSDTQYF. The CDR3 DNA is TGTGCCAGTAGTTTGGGACAGGGTTCAGATACGCAGTATTTT.

This chain joins TRBV5-5 and TRBJ1-1; TRBD1 matches at 8 bases. The CDR3 is 14 amino acids. Losses at the gene ends were 5 bases for V and 5 bases for J; bases not matched to a gene: 8. The germline CDR1 and CDR2 sequences are SGHKS and YYEKEE (reference sequence). The CDR3 bases are TGTGCCAGCAGTATGGACAGGGTGATGACTGAAGCTTTCTTT. It encodes CASSMDRVMTEAFF.

V gene TRBV30 combines with J gene TRBJ2-3; 11 nucleotides match TRBD2. The CDR3 consists of 12 residues. Germline values: CDR1 GTSNPN, CDR2 SVGIG (reference sequence). V was clipped by 8 bases and J by 9 bases; unmatched bases: 7. The CDR3 coding sequence is TGTGCCCTTAGCGGGGGGGCAGGCACGCAGTATTTT. Its translation is CALSGGAGTQYF.

The V and J genes are TRBV7-4 and TRBJ1-2; D is possibly TRBD1 (5 bases). The CDR3 has 12 residues. V was trimmed by 4 bases and J by 10 bases, leaving 13 bases between them. The germline CDR1 and CDR2 sequences are SGHVT and SQSDAQ. The CDR3 nucleotides are TGTGCCAGCAGCTCCCAGGACACCCTCTACACCTTC. Protein product: CASSSQDTLYTF.

The gene calls are TRBV5-5 and TRBJ1-4, with 9 bases lining up with TRBD1. The CDR3 is 16 residues long. CDR1 is SGHKS and CDR2 is YYEKEE in the germline V gene (reference sequence). The V segment lost 4 bases and the J segment 8 bases; nucleotides outside the gene matches: 12. In DNA, the CDR3 is TGTGCCAGCAGCCGCAGATCGGGACAGGGTAACGAAAAACTGTTTTTT. Translating it yields CASSRRSGQGNEKLFF. Complete variable domain (other parts from reference TRBV5-5 and TRBJ1-4): DAGVTQSPTHLIKTRGQQVTLRCSPISGHKSVSWYQQVLGQGPQFIFQYYEKEERGRGNFPDRFSARQFPNYSSELNVNALLLGDSALYLCASSRRSGQGNEKLFFGSGTQLSVL.

This clone was counted a single time. V and J are TRBV5-4 and TRBJ2-1, with D possibly matching TRBD2 (7 bases). The length of the CDR3 is 15 residues. The germline V and J ends were trimmed by 0 bases and 6 bases, with 13 bases remaining between them. From germline, CDR1 is SGHNT and CDR2 YYREEE (reference sequence). The CDR3 DNA follows: TGTGCCAGCAGCTTGGCGGGGGGCCGAAGCAATGAGCAGTTCTTC. It specifies CASSLAGGRSNEQFF.

The genes are TRBV7-8 and TRBJ1-5; D call uncertain. The CDR3 extends over 14 amino acids. The V gene's germline CDR1 is SGHVS and CDR2 FQNEAQ. The germline V and J ends were trimmed by 3 bases and 2 bases, with 8 bases remaining between them. The CDR3 DNA sequence: TGTGCCAGCAGCTTCGAGTCGGGCAATCAGCCCCAGCATTTT. Its protein is CASSFESGNQPQHF.

The chain joins TRBV19 to TRBJ1-6; 8 bases are shared with TRBD1. V lost 3 bases, J lost 5 bases, and 6 bases stayed unmatched. This CDR3 spans 16 amino acids. Germline CDR1 and CDR2: LNHDA and SQIVND (reference sequence). This CDR3 is CASSIRTGFDNSPLHF. DNA for the CDR3: TGTGCCAGTAGTATCCGGACAGGGTTTGATAATTCACCCCTCCACTTT. The full variable domain, with the rest looked up from reference TRBV19 and TRBJ1-6, is DGGITQSPKYLFRKEGQNVTLSCEQNLNHDAMYWYRQDPGQGLRLIYYSQIVNDFQKGDIAEGYSVSREKKESFPLTVTSAQKNPTAFYLCASSIRTGFDNSPLHFGNGTRLTVT.

Worth noting for this clone: One end of the junction is discordant with germline, which a read error may explain. The chain links TRBV4-3 to TRBJ2-3; 11 nucleotides line up with TRBD2. This CDR3 spans 17 amino acids. Looked up from germline, CDR1 is LGHNA and CDR2 is YSLEER. DNA of the CDR3: TGCGCCAGCAGCCAAGGGTATCTAGCGGGGGGTGCAGATACGCAATATTTT. This translates into CASSQGYLAGGADTQYF.